This TCR beta chain was found in a study of blood T cell repertoires in COVID-19. About the research overall: The samples span acute and convalescent COVID-19 from the United States, Italy and Spain.

Participants spanned ages roughly 18 to 90 years and resided in fewer than 30 US areas. Clinical history as reported by participants underpinned cohort assignment. With 2 bases removed from V and 3 bases from J, the gap between germline ends came to 22 bases. This CDR3 region has 18 residues. CDR1 is MGHRA and CDR2 is YSYEKL in the germline V gene. Authors' processing steps: Estimates of nucleated cell counts were drawn from the amplification of reference gene primers. Here immunoSEQ multiplex PCR was the method, and the copy in TCRdb shows in-frame clones only, minus some. V, J and clone size are taken as reported in that table, and D and trimming were inferred from the DNA itself. The sample gives a few hundred thousand clones, 70% to 90% of which show up once; approximately 6% is in the top ten. This clone showed up just a few times.

This TCR was recovered from a woman between 25 and 40 years old who had recovered from COVID-19. The gene calls are TRBV4-1 and TRBJ1-2, with D unresolved. Sequenced material: PBMCs or T cells enriched from blood (not recorded which). The CDR3 sequence: CASSQSPAGGSFYYGYTF. In DNA form, the CDR3 reads TGCGCCAGCAGCCAATCCCCGGCGGGAGGGTCTTTCTACTATGGCTACACCTTC.